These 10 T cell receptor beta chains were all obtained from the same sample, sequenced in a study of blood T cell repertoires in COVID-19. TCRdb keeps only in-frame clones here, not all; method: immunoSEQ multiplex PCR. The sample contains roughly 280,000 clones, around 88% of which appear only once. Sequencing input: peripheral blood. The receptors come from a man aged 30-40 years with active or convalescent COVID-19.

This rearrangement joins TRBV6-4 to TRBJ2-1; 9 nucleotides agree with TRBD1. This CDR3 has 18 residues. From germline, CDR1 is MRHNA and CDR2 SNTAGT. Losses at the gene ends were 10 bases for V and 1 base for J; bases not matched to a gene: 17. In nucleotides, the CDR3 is TGTGCCACATCCCGCGGACAGGGGTCGACAGCGTCCTACAATGAGCAGTTCTTC. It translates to CATSRGQGSTASYNEQFF.

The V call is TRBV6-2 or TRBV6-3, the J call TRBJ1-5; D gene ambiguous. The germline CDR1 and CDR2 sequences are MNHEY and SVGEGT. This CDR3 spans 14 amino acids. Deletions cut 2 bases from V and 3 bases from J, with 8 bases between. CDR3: CASSYTANNQPQHF. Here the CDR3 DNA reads TGTGCCAGCAGTTACACCGCGAACAATCAGCCCCAGCATTTT.

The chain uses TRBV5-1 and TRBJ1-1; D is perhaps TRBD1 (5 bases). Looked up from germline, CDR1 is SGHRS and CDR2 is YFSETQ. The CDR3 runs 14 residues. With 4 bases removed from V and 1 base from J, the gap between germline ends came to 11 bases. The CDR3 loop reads CASSSPQGNTEAFF. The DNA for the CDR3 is TGCGCCAGCAGCAGCCCCCAGGGGAACACTGAAGCTTTCTTT.

The CDR3 DNA reads TGTGCCAGCACCCCGGGAGGGCTAGCGGGATCCTACGAGCAGTACTTC. Translating gives CASTPGGLAGSYEQYF. The V call is TRBV6-2 or TRBV6-3, the J call TRBJ2-7, with 9 bases identical to TRBD2. After removal of 7 bases from V and 1 base from J, the junction contained 11 bases not matched to a gene. The CDR3 has 16 residues. Germline V lookup: CDR1 MNHEY, CDR2 SVGEGT.

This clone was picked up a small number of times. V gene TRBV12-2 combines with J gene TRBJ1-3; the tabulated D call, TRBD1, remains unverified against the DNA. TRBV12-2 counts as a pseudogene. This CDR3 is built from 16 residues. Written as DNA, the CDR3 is TGTGCAAGTCGTACCCGGGGACAGGCAATGGGAAACACCATATATTTT. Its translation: CASRTRGQAMGNTIYF.

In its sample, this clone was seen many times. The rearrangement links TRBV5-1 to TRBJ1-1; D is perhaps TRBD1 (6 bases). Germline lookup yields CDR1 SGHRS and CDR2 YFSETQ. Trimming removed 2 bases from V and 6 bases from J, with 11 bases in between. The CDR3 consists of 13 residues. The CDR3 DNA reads TGCGCCAGCAGCTTACCGGGGACATCTGAAGCTTTCTTT. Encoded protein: CASSLPGTSEAFF.

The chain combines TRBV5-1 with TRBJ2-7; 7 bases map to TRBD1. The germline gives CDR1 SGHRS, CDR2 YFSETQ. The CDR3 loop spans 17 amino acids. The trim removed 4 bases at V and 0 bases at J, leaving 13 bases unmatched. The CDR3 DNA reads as TGCGCCAGCAGCGCCCGCCCCGGGACAGCCACCTCCTACGAGCAGTACTTC. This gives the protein CASSARPGTATSYEQYF.

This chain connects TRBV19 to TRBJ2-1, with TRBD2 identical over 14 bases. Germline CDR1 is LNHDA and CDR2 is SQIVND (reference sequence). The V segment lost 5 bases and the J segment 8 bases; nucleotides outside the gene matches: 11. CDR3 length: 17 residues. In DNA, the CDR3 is TGTGCCAGTAGTCAAGGACTAGCGGGGGGTAGAAGACATGAGCAGTTCTTC. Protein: CASSQGLAGGRRHEQFF. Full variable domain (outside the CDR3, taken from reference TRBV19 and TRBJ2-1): DGGITQSPKYLFRKEGQNVTLSCEQNLNHDAMYWYRQDPGQGLRLIYYSQIVNDFQKGDIAEGYSVSREKKESFPLTVTSAQKNPTAFYLCASSQGLAGGRRHEQFFGPGTRLTVL.

The CDR3 bases are TGTGCCAGCTCACCCGGCCTCGGGGGACAGGGCCAAGAGACCCAGTACTTC. Translated: CASSPGLGGQGQETQYF. The gene calls are TRBV18 and TRBJ2-5; 9 nucleotides align to TRBD1. This CDR3 is built from 17 residues. Germline V gives CDR1 KGHSH, CDR2 LQKENI. V trimming: 3 bases; J trimming: 1 base; junction bases outside the gene matches: 9.

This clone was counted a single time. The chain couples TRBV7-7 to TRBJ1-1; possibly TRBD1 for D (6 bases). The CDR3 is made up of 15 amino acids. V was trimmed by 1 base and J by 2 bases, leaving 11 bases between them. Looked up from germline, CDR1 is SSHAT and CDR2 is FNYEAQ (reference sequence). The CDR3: CASSLVRGTNTEAFF. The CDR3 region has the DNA TGTGCCAGCAGCTTAGTCAGGGGAACAAACACTGAAGCTTTCTTT. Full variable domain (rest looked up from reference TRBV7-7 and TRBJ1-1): GAGVSQSPRYKVTKRGQDVTLRCDPISSHATLYWYQQALGQGPEFLTYFNYEAQPDKSGLPSDRFSAERPEGSISTLTIQRTEQRDSAMYRCASSLVRGTNTEAFFGQGTRLTVV.